What follows are 4 T cell receptor beta chains derived from one specimen sequenced in a study of beta chain features in type 1 diabetes. cDNA synthesis used the whole RNA isolate, giving expressed TCRB sequences. Data came from immunoSEQ multiplex PCR; TCRdb stores just in-frame clones and leaves some out. The table records some 410,000 clones, about an eighth of them present only once. Material for sequencing was naive CD4+ T cells from blood. These receptors originate from a woman aged 18-29 years in good health.

The chain links TRBV19 to TRBJ1-5, with TRBD1 as a possible D gene (6 bases). This CDR3 is 11 amino acids long. V lost 5 bases to trimming and J lost 15 bases, with 14 bases between them. Germline-derived CDR1 and CDR2 are LNHDA and SQIVND (reference sequence). CDR3 loop: CASSAAGTLHF. CDR3 nucleotides: TGTGCCAGTAGTGCCGCTGGGACACTGCATTTT.

This chain connects TRBV12-5 to TRBJ2-5; no reliable D call. Per germline, CDR1 LGHNT and CDR2 FRNRAP. CDR3 length: 16 residues. V lost 0 bases to trimming and J lost 0 bases, with 11 bases between them. This chain's CDR3 is CASGLVLTAYQETQYF. The CDR3 DNA is TGTGCTAGTGGTTTGGTACTAACAGCGTACCAAGAGACCCAGTACTTC.

The sample holds a few counts of this clone. The V gene is TRBV9, the J gene TRBJ2-3, with 13 bases lining up with TRBD2. CDR3 length: 16 amino acids. The trim removed 0 bases at V and 6 bases at J, leaving 4 bases unmatched. CDR1 SGDLS and CDR2 YYNGEE come from the germline V gene. The CDR3 loop reads CASSVGGLAGADTQYF. Written as DNA, the CDR3 is TGTGCCAGCAGCGTAGGAGGACTAGCGGGGGCTGATACGCAGTATTTT.

The V gene is TRBV5-1, the J gene TRBJ2-1, with 8 bases aligning to TRBD1. Unmatched junction bases numbered 3, after V lost 4 bases and J lost 9 bases. The V gene's germline CDR1 is SGHRS and CDR2 YFSETQ. The CDR3 consists of 12 residues. The CDR3 spells CASSSGQGEQFF. The DNA of the CDR3 is TGCGCCAGCAGCAGCGGACAGGGTGAGCAGTTCTTC. The whole variable domain, remainder taken from reference TRBV5-1 and TRBJ2-1, is KAGVTQTPRYLIKTRGQQVTLSCSPISGHRSVSWYQQTPGQGLQFLFEYFSETQRNKGNFPGRFSGRQFSNSRSEMNVSTLELGDSALYLCASSSGQGEQFFGPGTRLTVL.